Below are 25 T cell receptor beta chains sequenced from a single sample in a study of T-cell reconstitution after alpha-beta-depleted transplantation in children. During its preparation, the TCRbeta library received unique molecular identifiers. TCRdb analysed the PCR reads with MiXCR anew, one entry per CDR3 protein. The table has approximately 230,000 distinct CDR3 sequences, approximately 24% seen once. This specimen was PBMCs, mostly from graft donor cells, taken 360 days after TCRalphabeta/CD19-depleted stem cell transplant. These receptors were collected from a female patient aged 2 to 10 who had a stem cell transplant for congenital amegakaryocytic thrombocytopenia, so the T cells may come from the graft donor.

This rearrangement joins TRBV29-1 to TRBJ1-1; D ambiguous. The CDR3 runs 13 residues. From germline, CDR1 is SQVTM and CDR2 ANQGSEA. V shed 4 bases and J shed 0 bases, with 9 bases lying between them. The CDR3 region is CSVAEWLNTEAFF. CDR3 sequence (DNA): TGCAGCGTTGCTGAATGGTTGAACACTGAAGCTTTCTTT.

This chain links TRBV12-3 or TRBV12-4 with TRBJ1-5; maybe TRBD1 (5 bases). V dropped 8 bases and J dropped 9 bases, with 20 bases sitting between them. CDR3 size: 14 residues. DNA of the CDR3: TGTGCCAGCGGCCCGGGGGAACCGCGGCGGCCCCAGCATTTT. Protein: CASGPGEPRRPQHF.

This clonotype was counted ten times or more. The chain has TRBV3-1 and TRBJ2-1; D call uncertain. CDR3 length: 13 residues. Trimming cost V 2 bases and J 8 bases, with 10 bases left between them. The germline gives CDR1 LGHDT, CDR2 YNNKEL (reference sequence). CDR3 coding DNA: TGTGCCAGCAGCCAACTTCATTCCGATGAGCAGTTCTTC. Its protein is CASSQLHSDEQFF.

The rearrangement uses TRBV7-8 and TRBJ2-3; TRBD1 or TRBD2 may be the D gene (5 bases each). Trimming pared 1 base from V and 3 bases from J, leaving 14 bases between. The CDR3 is made up of 16 amino acids. Germline CDR1 SGHVS, CDR2 FQNEAQ. The CDR3 DNA follows: TGTGCCAGCAGCTTAGAAGGCGGAGAGGGGACAGATACGCAGTATTTT. Translation gives CASSLEGGEGTDTQYF. Filled out from reference TRBV7-8 and TRBJ2-3, the complete variable domain reads GAGVSQSPRYKVAKRGQDVALRCDPISGHVSLFWYQQALGQGPEFLTYFQNEAQLDKSGLPSDRFFAERPEGSVSTLKIQRTQQEDSAVYLCASSLEGGEGTDTQYFGPGTRLTVL.

A few counts support this clonotype. The chain uses TRBV10-3 and TRBJ2-1; possibly TRBD1 or TRBD2 for D (5 bases each). Germline CDR1 ENHRY, CDR2 SYGVKD. The CDR3 length is 15 residues. Trimming stripped 7 bases from V and 6 bases from J, with 19 bases between. CDR3 sequence: CAIKGRDYPLNEQFF. CDR3 sequence (DNA): TGTGCCATCAAGGGGCGAGACTACCCCCTCAATGAGCAGTTCTTC.

The CDR3 bases are TGTGCCAGCAGCTTAGCGGTCTCTAGCGCAACGACCGGGGAGCTGTTTTTT. Its protein is CASSLAVSSATTGELFF. The rearrangement links TRBV7-9 to TRBJ2-2, with D possibly TRBD2 on 6 matching bases. There are 17 residues in the CDR3. Germline V CDR1 and CDR2: SEHNR, FQNEAQ (reference sequence). V was pared by 0 bases and J by 5 bases, with 16 bases between.

The chain links TRBV5-1 to TRBJ2-5, with 14 bases identical to TRBD2. CDR1 is SGHRS, CDR2 YFSETQ, per germline. This CDR3 spans 16 amino acids. With V trimmed by 0 bases and J by 5 bases, 3 bases remained unmatched. The CDR3 loop reads CASSLETSGRAETQYF. CDR3 sequence (DNA): TGCGCCAGCAGCTTGGAGACTAGCGGGAGGGCGGAGACCCAGTACTTC.

The chain employs TRBV12-3 or TRBV12-4 and TRBJ2-3; maybe TRBD1 (5 bases). This CDR3 has 12 residues. Between the trimmed V and J ends, which lost 4 bases and 8 bases, there was a span of 10 bases. The CDR3 loop reads CASSSGPRTQYF. CDR3 sequence (DNA): TGTGCCAGCAGTTCAGGGCCACGTACGCAGTATTTT.

The chain combines TRBV4-1 with TRBJ1-5; D uncertain. The germline gives CDR1 MGHRA, CDR2 YSYEKL. The V gene lost 5 bases and the J gene lost 6 bases, with 14 bases spanning the gap. The CDR3 contains 14 residues. The CDR3 region is CASSARDLPQPQHF. The DNA for the CDR3 is TGCGCCAGCAGCGCAAGGGATTTACCTCAGCCCCAGCATTTT.

The chain combines TRBV7-2 with TRBJ1-2; the D is unclear. Trimming took off 2 bases at V and 7 bases at J, with 14 bases between the two ends. In germline, CDR1 is SGHTA, CDR2 FQGNSA. This CDR3 has 14 residues. The CDR3 loop reads CASSLWASLVGYTF. CDR3 in DNA: TGTGCCAGCAGCTTATGGGCAAGCCTGGTTGGCTACACCTTC.

The chain uses TRBV7-9 and TRBJ1-6; 7 bases are a match to TRBD1. The ends lost 4 bases at V and 8 bases at J; junction bases unmatched: 8. The CDR3 runs 15 residues. CDR1 and CDR2 (germline): SEHNR, FQNEAQ (reference sequence). This chain's CDR3 is CASSSRTGKDSPLHF. The CDR3 DNA is TGTGCCAGCAGCTCGCGGACAGGAAAGGATTCACCCCTCCACTTT.

This clonotype has more than one count but fewer than ten. V usage is TRBV28 and J usage is TRBJ2-7; D remains unclear. The CDR3 contains 11 residues. V gave up 7 bases and J gave up 2 bases, with 6 bases separating them. CDR1 and CDR2 from the germline V gene are MDHEN and SYDVKM. CDR3 protein: CASTAPYEQYF. CDR3 bases: TGTGCCAGCACCGCCCCCTACGAGCAGTACTTC.

This clonotype appeared a few times. CDR3 bases: TGCAGTGCCGCAGATTTAGACGCAGATACGCAGTATTTT. It is translated as CSAADLDADTQYF. V gene TRBV20-1 combines with J gene TRBJ2-3; D is unclear. The CDR3 covers 13 residues. Germline loops: CDR1 DFQATT, CDR2 SNEGSKA (reference sequence). The V end lost 6 bases, the J end lost 4 bases, and 14 bases lay between the germline ends.

This clonotype was counted between two and nine times. This chain links TRBV20-1 with TRBJ2-7; 7 bases map to TRBD2. The CDR3 loop spans 14 amino acids. Germline-derived CDR1 and CDR2 are DFQATT and SNEGSKA (reference sequence). With V trimmed by 3 bases and J by 0 bases, 5 bases remained unmatched. The CDR3 protein is CSARRESRSYEQYF. As DNA, the CDR3 is TGCAGTGCTAGGCGGGAGTCGCGCTCCTACGAGCAGTACTTC.

The genes are TRBV20-1 and TRBJ2-4, with TRBD2 as a possible D gene (6 bases). Between the trimmed V and J ends, which lost 1 base and 0 bases, there was a span of 13 bases. The germline V gene has CDR1 DFQATT and CDR2 SNEGSKA (reference sequence). This CDR3 has 16 amino acids. The CDR3 region is CSARAVEGLAKNIQYF. CDR3 in DNA: TGCAGTGCTAGAGCCGTGGAGGGACTAGCCAAAAACATTCAGTACTTC.

This chain uses TRBV20-1 with TRBJ1-2, with 8 bases matching TRBD1. Germline trimming cut 6 bases from V and 3 bases from J; bases unmatched to any gene: 3. This CDR3 contains 12 residues. Germline CDR1 is DFQATT and CDR2 is SNEGSKA (reference sequence). The DNA for the CDR3 is TGCAGTGCATCACAGGGGGACTATGGCTACACCTTC. Protein: CSASQGDYGYTF.

About this clonotype: A clone one base away is much larger, so this may be a read error. The V gene is TRBV29-1, the J gene TRBJ1-5; 7 bases are shared with TRBD1. Germline CDR1 and CDR2: SQVTM and ANQGSEA. The CDR3 has 14 amino acids. Trimming cost V 7 bases and J 0 bases; bases outside gene matches: 6. CDR3 DNA sequence: TGCAGCGCACCGACAGGGCCTAGCAATCAGCCCCAGCATTTT. Its translation: CSAPTGPSNQPQHF.

This clonotype appeared a few times. J is TRBJ2-1 and V is TRBV6-2 or TRBV6-3, with D possibly being TRBD1 or TRBD2 (5 bases each). Germline CDR1 MNHEY, CDR2 SVGEGT. The V end lost 1 base, the J end lost 10 bases, and 11 bases lay between the germline ends. The CDR3 runs 13 residues. The CDR3 coding sequence is TGTGCCAGCAGTTACTTGGACCGGGACGAGCAGTTCTTC. As protein: CASSYLDRDEQFF.

The chain has TRBV2 and TRBJ2-3; TRBD2 aligns across 10 bases. Germline V lookup: CDR1 SNHLY, CDR2 FYNNEI. V was pared by 11 bases and J by 2 bases, with 10 bases of the junction left unmatched. This CDR3 has 15 residues. CDR3 sequence (DNA): TGTGCCGGTATGGGGACTAGCGTAGACACAGATACGCAGTATTTT. It encodes CAGMGTSVDTDTQYF.

V is TRBV7-9 and J is TRBJ2-3, with TRBD1 matching over 7 bases. The CDR3 contains 16 residues. In germline, CDR1 is SEHNR, CDR2 FQNEAQ (reference sequence). V trimming: 5 bases; J trimming: 3 bases; junction bases outside the gene matches: 11. In nucleotides, the CDR3 is TGTGCCAGCAGCACAACACAGGGGCGGATGACAGATACGCAGTATTTT. Its protein product is CASSTTQGRMTDTQYF.

This clonotype was counted ten times or more. The genes are TRBV12-3 or TRBV12-4 and TRBJ2-5, with TRBD2 matching 9 bases. V lost 4 bases, J lost 4 bases, and 10 bases stayed unmatched. CDR3 size: 16 residues. As DNA, the CDR3 is TGTGCCAGCAGTTCATTCGGCGGGGGGGTCCTAGAGACCCAGTACTTC. It codes for CASSSFGGGVLETQYF.

The CDR3 reads CATSGGYGYTF. CDR3 bases: TGTGCCACCAGTGGAGGGTATGGCTACACCTTC. This chain uses TRBV24-1 with TRBJ1-2; D is undetermined. The germline CDR1 and CDR2 sequences are KGHDR and SFDVKD. V was shortened by 5 bases and J by 5 bases, with 5 bases between the two germline ends. The CDR3 runs to 11 residues.

The V gene is TRBV28, the J gene TRBJ2-3; D may be TRBD1 (6 bases). Looked up from germline, CDR1 is MDHEN and CDR2 is SYDVKM. Trimming took off 4 bases at V and 3 bases at J, with 14 bases between the two ends. The CDR3 consists of 15 residues. CDR3 nucleotide sequence: TGTGCCAGCAGTTCCATCAGGGGAAGGACAGATACGCAGTATTTT. Translated, it gives CASSSIRGRTDTQYF.

This clonotype was seen more than once but under ten times. The V gene is TRBV10-3, the J gene TRBJ2-4; D not resolved. Between the trimmed V and J ends, which lost 3 bases and 0 bases, there was a span of 15 bases. The CDR3 is made up of 17 amino acids. Germline V lookup: CDR1 ENHRY, CDR2 SYGVKD. The chain's CDR3 is CAISDSNSLTAKNIQYF. CDR3 nucleotides: TGTGCCATCAGTGATTCAAACTCCCTAACAGCCAAAAACATTCAGTACTTC.

This rearrangement joins TRBV30 to TRBJ2-7; D not resolved. V lost 0 bases and J lost 1, with 7 bases in between. The germline CDR1 and CDR2 sequences are GTSNPN and SVGIG (reference sequence). The CDR3 consists of 13 residues. CDR3 coding DNA: TGTGCCTGGAGTGTAAGTAGATCCTACGAGCAGTACTTC. Its protein is CAWSVSRSYEQYF.